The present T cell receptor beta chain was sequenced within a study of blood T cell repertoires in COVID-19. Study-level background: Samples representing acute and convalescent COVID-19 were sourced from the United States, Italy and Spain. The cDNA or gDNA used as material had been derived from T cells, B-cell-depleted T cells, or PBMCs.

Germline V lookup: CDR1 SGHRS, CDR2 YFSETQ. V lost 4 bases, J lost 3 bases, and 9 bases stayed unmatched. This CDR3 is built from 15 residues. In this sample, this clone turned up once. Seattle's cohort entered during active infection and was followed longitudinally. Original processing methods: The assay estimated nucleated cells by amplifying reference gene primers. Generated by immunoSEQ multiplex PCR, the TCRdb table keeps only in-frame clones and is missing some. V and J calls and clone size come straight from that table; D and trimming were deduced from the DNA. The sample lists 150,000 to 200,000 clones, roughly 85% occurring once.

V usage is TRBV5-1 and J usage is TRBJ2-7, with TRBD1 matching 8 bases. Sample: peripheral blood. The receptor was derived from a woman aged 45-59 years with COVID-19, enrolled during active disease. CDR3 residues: CASSITGGSLYEQYF. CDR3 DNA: TGCGCCAGCAGCATAACAGGGGGATCTCTCTACGAGCAGTACTTC.